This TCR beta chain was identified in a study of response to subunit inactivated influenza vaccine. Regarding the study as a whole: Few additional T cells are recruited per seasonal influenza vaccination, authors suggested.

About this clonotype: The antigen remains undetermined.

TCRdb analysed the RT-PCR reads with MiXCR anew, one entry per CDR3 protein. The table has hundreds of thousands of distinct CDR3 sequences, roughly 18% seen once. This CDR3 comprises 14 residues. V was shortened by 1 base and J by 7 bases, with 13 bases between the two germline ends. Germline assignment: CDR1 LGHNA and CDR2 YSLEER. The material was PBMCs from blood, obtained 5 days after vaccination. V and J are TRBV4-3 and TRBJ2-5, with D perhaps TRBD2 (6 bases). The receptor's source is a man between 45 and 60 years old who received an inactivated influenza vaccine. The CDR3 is CASSQVSGEGTQYF. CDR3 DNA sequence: TGCGCCAGCAGCCAAGTCTCGGGAGAGGGGACCCAGTACTTC.